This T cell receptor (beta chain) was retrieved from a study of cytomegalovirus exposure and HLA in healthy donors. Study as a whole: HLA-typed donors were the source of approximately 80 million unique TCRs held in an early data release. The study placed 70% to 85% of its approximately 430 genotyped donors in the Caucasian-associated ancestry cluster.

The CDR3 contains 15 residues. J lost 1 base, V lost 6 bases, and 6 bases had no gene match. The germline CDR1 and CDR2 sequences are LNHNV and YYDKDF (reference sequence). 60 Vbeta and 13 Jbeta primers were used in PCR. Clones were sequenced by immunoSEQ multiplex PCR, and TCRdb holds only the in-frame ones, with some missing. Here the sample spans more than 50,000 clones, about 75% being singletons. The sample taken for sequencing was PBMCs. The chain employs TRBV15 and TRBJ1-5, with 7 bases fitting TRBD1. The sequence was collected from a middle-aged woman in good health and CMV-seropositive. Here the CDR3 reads CATRTGILSNQPQHF. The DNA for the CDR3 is TGTGCCACCAGGACAGGGATTCTAAGCAATCAGCCCCAGCATTTT.